This T cell receptor (beta chain) was obtained from a study of a mutant IDH1 vaccine in newly diagnosed glioma. Measured with immunoSEQ multiplex PCR; TCRdb has only the in-frame clones, and not every one. The sample shows under 80,000 clones, 80% to 90% of them seen only once. Sample time point: baseline, week 1 (first vaccination visit). Indicated treatment: pre-vaccination baseline after standard-of-care therapy. The CDR3 runs to 17 residues. The V end lost 1 base, the J end lost 14 bases, and 29 bases lay between the germline ends. CDR1 and CDR2 from the germline V gene are LNHNV and YYDKDF (reference sequence).

V gene TRBV15 combines with J gene TRBJ1-1; D remains ambiguous. This TCR was sampled from a young man with glioma. The sample here was PBMCs, taken from a glioma patient treated with radiotherapy, temozolomide or both. This CDR3 is CATSRGSTGQLGKAAFF. The CDR3 coding sequence is TGTGCCACCAGCAGAGGGTCCACGGGTCAACTTGGGAAAGCCGCCTTCTTT.